Described below is a single T cell receptor (beta chain) sequence and its context. Its target is unknown. The sample is drawn from a study of beta chain features in type 1 diabetes. On the study more broadly: All samples combined gave around 98,000,000 sorted cells for examination. Study-wide points: In type 1 diabetes patients, VDJ junctions had fewer insertions; deletions at these junctions were more frequent.

Every isolated RNA sample was fully reverse transcribed, so sequencing captured expressed TCRB transcripts. Sequencing was performed with immunoSEQ multiplex PCR; in TCRdb, only in-frame clones are kept and a portion is missing. There are around 250,000 clones in the sample; roughly two thirds occur only once, and roughly 0.048% lies in the top ten. The TCR originated in a man aged 25-45 years in good health. Material: naive CD4+ T cells from blood.

The CDR3 reads CASSSQGHRTEWETQYF. Here the CDR3 DNA reads TGTGCCAGCAGCTCACAGGGCCACCGTACAGAGTGGGAGACCCAGTACTTC. The V gene is TRBV5-6, the J gene TRBJ2-5, with a possible D match to TRBD1 (6 bases). V gave up 3 bases and J gave up 5 bases, with 23 bases separating them. Germline V CDR1 and CDR2: SGHDT, YYEEEE. CDR3 length equals 17 residues.